These 28 T cell receptor beta chains share one sample of origin, sequenced in a study of shared clonotypes between healthy human individuals. Terminally differentiated effector memory CD45RA+ cells were left out of the naive CD8 fraction, which was CD45RO-negative and positively selected for CCR7. Produced via immunoSEQ multiplex PCR; TCRdb's table is partial and in-frame only. The sample has hundreds of thousands of clones, about 95% seen once; the top ten hold around 0.11%. The material sequenced was naive CD8+ T cells sorted from blood. The origin of the receptors is a woman in her 30s in good health.

The chain combines TRBV27 with TRBJ2-3; D may be TRBD1 or TRBD2 (5 bases each). Trimming took off 4 bases at V and 0 bases at J, with 8 bases between the two ends. Looked up from germline, CDR1 is MNHEY and CDR2 is SMNVEV (reference sequence). The CDR3 has 14 residues. The CDR3 DNA follows: TGTGCCAGCAGTTGGGGCGGGAGCACAGATACGCAGTATTTT. As protein: CASSWGGSTDTQYF.

This chain connects TRBV28 to TRBJ2-5; 7 bases are shared with TRBD1. Germline V gene lookup returns CDR1 MDHEN and CDR2 SYDVKM. The CDR3 is made up of 15 amino acids. J was trimmed by 4 bases and V by 6 bases; bases with no gene match: 11. This chain's CDR3 is CASSLRDSVRETQYF. For the CDR3, the DNA is TGTGCCAGCAGCCTCCGGGACAGCGTCCGAGAGACCCAGTACTTC.

The chain couples TRBV5-1 to TRBJ2-3; 9 bases are shared with TRBD1. CDR1 and CDR2 (germline): SGHRS, YFSETQ. The CDR3 sequence is 14 residues long. V was clipped by 5 bases and J by 3 bases; unmatched bases: 4. The CDR3 is CASRSDRGTDTQYF. The CDR3 DNA reads as TGCGCCAGCAGATCTGACAGGGGGACAGATACGCAGTATTTT.

J is TRBJ2-7 and V is TRBV27; TRBD2 aligns across 8 bases. Unmatched junction bases numbered 12, after V lost 6 bases and J lost 2 bases. Germline V lookup: CDR1 MNHEY, CDR2 SMNVEV (reference sequence). There are 16 residues in the CDR3. This chain's CDR3 is CASSRPPLAGAYEQYF. CDR3 bases: TGTGCCAGCAGCCGGCCCCCGCTAGCGGGTGCCTACGAGCAGTACTTC.

The V and J genes are TRBV27 and TRBJ2-1; 13 positions match TRBD2. Germline V gene sequence: CDR1 MNHEY, CDR2 SMNVEV (reference sequence). This CDR3 contains 16 residues. Trimming cost V 8 bases and J 6 bases; bases outside gene matches: 10. CDR3 sequence: CASARGTSGMSNEQFF. The CDR3 nucleotides read TGTGCCAGCGCCCGAGGGACTAGCGGGATGAGCAATGAGCAGTTCTTC.

This sequence joins TRBV7-3 and TRBJ2-5, with a weak D call TRBD2 (5 bases). Germline lookup yields CDR1 SGHTA and CDR2 FQGTGA. V was shortened by 6 bases and J by 3 bases, with 8 bases between the two germline ends. The CDR3 totals 12 residues. The DNA for the CDR3 is TGTGCCAGCAGTTTCGGGGAAGAGACCCAGTACTTC. This translates into CASSFGEETQYF.

This clone appeared a few times. The chain joins TRBV9 to TRBJ1-1; the D gene is possibly TRBD1 (6 bases). The V gene lost 5 bases and the J gene lost 0 bases, with 11 bases spanning the gap. This CDR3 spans 14 amino acids. Germline V gene lookup returns CDR1 SGDLS and CDR2 YYNGEE. CDR3 nucleotide sequence: TGTGCCAGCAGTGCAGGGGTTATGAACACTGAAGCTTTCTTT. Its protein product is CASSAGVMNTEAFF.

The chain recombines TRBV7-9 with TRBJ1-4; D possibly corresponds to TRBD1 (5 bases). Germline V CDR1 and CDR2: SEHNR, FQNEAQ (reference sequence). The CDR3 covers 16 residues. V was trimmed by 0 bases and J by 6 bases, leaving 14 bases between them. Here the CDR3 DNA reads TGTGCCAGCAGCTTAGCCCTGGGCAGGGTAGATGAAAAACTGTTTTTT. Its protein product is CASSLALGRVDEKLFF.

This rearrangement joins TRBV20-1 to TRBJ2-1; the D is unclear. Germline V gene lookup returns CDR1 DFQATT and CDR2 SNEGSKA (reference sequence). This CDR3 is built from 11 residues. Trimming took off 1 base at V and 8 bases at J, with 6 bases between the two ends. The CDR3 region is CSARGPDEQFF. The DNA for the CDR3 is TGCAGTGCTAGAGGGCCGGATGAGCAGTTCTTC.

This sequence joins TRBV19 and TRBJ2-1; 7 bases map to TRBD2. The CDR3 length is 15 residues. V dropped 3 bases and J dropped 4; count of bases not matched to a gene: 6. The germline CDR1 and CDR2 sequences are LNHDA and SQIVND (reference sequence). CDR3 residues: CASSITGGRYNEQFF. CDR3 DNA sequence: TGTGCCAGTAGTATTACGGGGGGAAGGTACAATGAGCAGTTCTTC.

The genes are TRBV6-1 and TRBJ2-7; 7 bases fit TRBD1. The CDR3 consists of 14 residues. J gave up 3 bases and V 6 bases, and 8 bases lay outside the gene matches. Germline values: CDR1 MNHNS, CDR2 SASEGT. This CDR3 reads CASSDFWTGYEQYF. The CDR3 nucleotides read TGTGCCAGCAGCGATTTCTGGACAGGCTACGAGCAGTACTTC.

This clone was seen a single time. The genes are TRBV19 and TRBJ1-1; D ambiguous. From germline, CDR1 is LNHDA and CDR2 SQIVND (reference sequence). The ends were cut back, 0 bases at V and 4 bases at J, with 9 bases in the middle. The CDR3 spans 14 residues. The DNA of the CDR3 is TGTGCCAGTAGTATAGATCTGCCGGGCACTGAAGCTTTCTTT. It translates to CASSIDLPGTEAFF.

This rearrangement joins TRBV16 to TRBJ1-5; D uncertain. The CDR3 contains 12 residues. V shed 2 bases and J shed 9 bases, with 8 bases lying between them. In germline, CDR1 is KGHSY, CDR2 FQNENV. The CDR3 region has the DNA TGTGCCAGCAGCCAAAGTACCCGGCCCCAGCATTTT. Amino acids: CASSQSTRPQHF.

The rearrangement uses TRBV19 and TRBJ2-7, with TRBD2 matching over 12 bases. Unmatched junction bases numbered 3, after V lost 1 base and J lost 5 bases. Germline values: CDR1 LNHDA, CDR2 SQIVND (reference sequence). The CDR3 extends over 15 amino acids. The CDR3 DNA reads TGTGCCAGTAGTATAGGTCTAGCGGGAGGGAACGAGCAGTACTTC. Its translation is CASSIGLAGGNEQYF.

The rearrangement joins TRBV11-2 to TRBJ2-3; the D is unclear. Trimming removed 5 bases at V and 2 bases at J, with 11 bases between. The CDR3 runs to 14 residues. Per the germline V gene, CDR1 is SGHAT and CDR2 is FQNNGV. The CDR3 sequence is CASSPLGNTDTQYF. In DNA, the CDR3 is TGTGCCAGCAGCCCGCTGGGGAACACAGATACGCAGTATTTT.

The chain uses TRBV2 and TRBJ2-7; D perhaps matches TRBD2 (6 bases). Per germline, CDR1 SNHLY and CDR2 FYNNEI. This CDR3 has 14 amino acids. V was shortened by 0 bases and J by 3 bases, with 9 bases between the two germline ends. As DNA, the CDR3 is TGTGCCAGCAGTGAAGCGGGACTTAACTACGAGCAGTACTTC. Its protein is CASSEAGLNYEQYF.

Notes on this clone: Within the sample, other DNA sequences also encode this same CDR3. This chain uses TRBV6-5 with TRBJ2-1; D possibly corresponds to TRBD1 (5 bases). Trimming pared 5 bases from V and 4 bases from J, leaving 9 bases between. Germline V CDR1 and CDR2: MNHEY, SVGAGI. The CDR3 consists of 13 residues. This chain's CDR3 is CASSPGSYNEQFF. The DNA of the CDR3 is TGTGCCAGCAGTCCAGGGTCTTACAATGAGCAGTTCTTC.

This clone came up once. The chain links TRBV28 to TRBJ2-1; either TRBD1 or TRBD2 may supply D (6 bases each). The V and J ends lost 6 bases and 4 bases respectively, with 22 bases between them. This CDR3 contains 17 residues. Germline V lookup: CDR1 MDHEN, CDR2 SYDVKM. The CDR3 bases are TGTGCCAGCAGCCTAGGGGGGCGTTGGGGTAAATACAATGAGCAGTTCTTC. This encodes CASSLGGRWGKYNEQFF.

The rearrangement uses TRBV5-1 and TRBJ2-1; 8 nucleotides agree with TRBD2. The CDR3 spans 14 residues. Germline V gives CDR1 SGHRS, CDR2 YFSETQ. The V and J ends lost 4 bases and 4 bases, in that order; junction bases with no gene match: 4. DNA of the CDR3: TGCGCCAGCAGCCCAGCGGGAGCATACAATGAGCAGTTCTTC. Translated, it gives CASSPAGAYNEQFF.

J is TRBJ1-5 and V is TRBV19; the D is unclear. Deletions cut 3 bases from V and 0 bases from J, with 9 bases between. The V gene's germline CDR1 is LNHDA and CDR2 SQIVND (reference sequence). The CDR3 is 15 residues long. DNA for the CDR3: TGTGCCAGTAGTATCGGAGTGATTAGCAATCAGCCCCAGCATTTT. It translates to CASSIGVISNQPQHF.

The chain joins TRBV4-1 to TRBJ1-5, with D unclear. This CDR3 contains 16 residues. V gave up 0 bases and J gave up 7 bases, with 16 bases separating them. Germline CDR1 reads MGHRA; CDR2 reads YSYEKL. CDR3: CASSQEESNTIQPQHF. The CDR3 DNA is TGCGCCAGCAGCCAAGAGGAATCCAATACAATACAGCCCCAGCATTTT.

This clone was recorded once. The chain joins TRBV11-3 to TRBJ1-1, with TRBD1 as a possible D gene (5 bases). Trimming removed 5 bases from V and 1 base from J, with 11 bases in between. This CDR3 region has 14 residues. Germline CDR1 is SGHNT and CDR2 is YENEEA. The DNA of the CDR3 is TGTGCCAGCAGCCTCGGGGCCAAGAACACTGAAGCTTTCTTT. It specifies CASSLGAKNTEAFF.

In the case of this clone: The junction does not match germline at one end; this may be a read error. The chain joins TRBV27 to TRBJ2-1; D gene ambiguous. The CDR3 totals 11 residues. Germline assignment: CDR1 MNHEY and CDR2 SMNVEV (reference sequence). The DNA of the CDR3 is TGTGCCAGCAGTTCCTTCAATGAGCAGTTCTTC. It yields the protein CASSSFNEQFF.

Here the CDR3 DNA reads TGTGCCAGCTCACCGCCGACAGGATTCTACAATGAGCAGTTCTTC. Protein product: CASSPPTGFYNEQFF. The genes are TRBV18 and TRBJ2-1, with D possibly TRBD1 on 6 matching bases. The V end was cut by 3 bases, the J end by 3 bases, with 12 bases between. The CDR3 consists of 15 residues. Germline CDR1 KGHSH, CDR2 LQKENI.

The CDR3 reads CASSFTTLGSGELFF. As DNA, the CDR3 is TGTGCCAGCAGTTTTACCACCCTAGGTTCCGGGGAGCTGTTTTTT. The genes are TRBV6-5 and TRBJ2-2; D is undetermined. Deletions cut 4 bases from V and 6 bases from J, with 15 bases between. Germline V gene sequence: CDR1 MNHEY, CDR2 SVGAGI. The CDR3 length is 15 residues.

This rearrangement joins TRBV19 to TRBJ2-1; possibly TRBD1 for D (6 bases). V shed 5 bases and J shed 1 base, with 21 bases lying between them. Germline assignment: CDR1 LNHDA and CDR2 SQIVND (reference sequence). This CDR3 spans 18 amino acids. The CDR3 DNA is TGTGCCAGTAGTTCTCGGCAGGGGCCTCACTTGTCCTACAATGAGCAGTTCTTC. This codes for CASSSRQGPHLSYNEQFF. The full variable domain, in which reference TRBV19 and TRBJ2-1 provide the parts outside the CDR3, is DGGITQSPKYLFRKEGQNVTLSCEQNLNHDAMYWYRQDPGQGLRLIYYSQIVNDFQKGDIAEGYSVSREKKESFPLTVTSAQKNPTAFYLCASSSRQGPHLSYNEQFFGPGTRLTVL.

This chain uses TRBV25-1 with TRBJ2-7; a weak D match, TRBD2 (5 bases). The CDR3 runs 14 residues. Germline-derived CDR1 and CDR2 are MGHDK and SYGVNS. V lost 3 bases to trimming and J lost 5 bases, with 14 bases between them. DNA of the CDR3: TGTGCCAGCAGTGACTCTTCTCGGGGTAACGAGCAGTACTTC. It translates to CASSDSSRGNEQYF.

This clone is a singleton in its sample. The chain uses TRBV28 and TRBJ2-5, with D hard to call. The J call may be faulty, since TRBJ2-7 better matches the DNA end. The CDR3 has 15 residues. Germline assignment: CDR1 MDHEN and CDR2 SYDVKM. CDR3 sequence (DNA): TGTGCCAGCAGTGTGATTAGTGGAGTTCGGGCCGAGCAGTACTTC. Its protein is CASSVISGVRAEQYF.